The rows below give T cell receptor beta chains drawn from one sample of a study of neurological immune-mediated disorders. TCRdb independently ran MiXCR on the 5' RACE reads; one entry per CDR3 protein. In the table there are tens of thousands of distinct CDR3 sequences, more than 3% of which are singletons. The sequencing input was PBMCs. The receptors derive from a man aged 25-45 years with multiple sclerosis. CDR3s include the opening cysteine and the closing phenylalanine or tryptophan. D genes are given only for firm matches. The size field is filled for only some rows; it gives once, few, many or a size class.

many	TRBV28	-	13	TRBJ2-7	TGTGCCAGCAGCCATGGGGGGAATGGCGAGCAGTACTTC	CASSHGGNGEQYF
many	TRBV28	-	16	TRBJ1-2	TGTGCCAGCAGCCGACCTGATGGGCGGGAGTTGAGTGGCTACACCTTC	CASSRPDGRELSGYTF
many	TRBV7-9	-	14	TRBJ2-7	TGTGCCAGCAGCGCCCGGACAGCGCCGGACGAGCAGTACTTC	CASSARTAPDEQYF
many	TRBV28	-	14	TRBJ1-5	TGTGCCAGCAACTGGGGGCTTAGCAATCAGCCCCAGCATTTT	CASNWGLSNQPQHF
many	TRBV5-1	-	13	TRBJ2-5	TGCGCCAGCAGCCTGGGGGCCTTTCAGACCCAGTACTTC	CASSLGAFQTQYF
many	TRBV7-2	-	15	TRBJ2-7	TGTGCCAGCAGCTTTGACCAGGGGAATCTTGACGAGCAGTACTTC	CASSFDQGNLDEQYF
many	TRBV14	-	14	TRBJ1-1	TGTGCCAGCAGCCAAGAATTGGTGAACACTGAAGCTTTCTTT	CASSQELVNTEAFF
many	TRBV5-5	-	15	TRBJ1-1	TGTGCCAGCAGCGCACCGGCCCGGGCGAACACTGAAGCTTTCTTT	CASSAPARANTEAFF
many	TRBV29-1	-	14	TRBJ1-4	TGCAGCGCTTCACCGGTGGCAACTAATGAAAAACTGTTTTTT	CSASPVATNEKLFF
many	TRBV7-9	-	14	TRBJ1-1	TGTGCCAGCAGCTTAGACACCCTGAACACTGAAGCTTTCTTT	CASSLDTLNTEAFF
many	TRBV10-3	-	12	TRBJ1-5	TGTGCCATCAGTGACGACGGGTGGGCCCAGCATTTT	CAISDDGWAQHF
many	TRBV12-3/TRBV12-4	-	12	TRBJ2-2	TGTGCCAGCACCATCACCACCGGGGAGCTGTTTTTT	CASTITTGELFF
many	TRBV5-6	-	15	TRBJ2-7	TGTGCCAGCAGCTTGCGCGGGACACCCTCCTACGAGCAGTACTTC	CASSLRGTPSYEQYF
many	TRBV3-1	-	14	TRBJ1-6	TGTGCCAGCAGCCAAGCAGGGTCTAGTTCACCCCTCCACTTT	CASSQAGSSSPLHF
many	TRBV7-9	-	13	TRBJ1-1	TGTGCCAGCAGCGCCCCCGGGAACACTGAAGCTTTCTTT	CASSAPGNTEAFF
many	TRBV20-1	TRBD2	17	TRBJ2-3	TGCAGTGCTACTCCCTTGGGGAGCGGGGGGTGGTCAGATACGCAGTATTTT	CSATPLGSGGWSDTQYF
few	TRBV6-6	-	15	TRBJ2-6	TGTGCCAGCAGTTACAAGGGGAACGGGGCCAACGTCCTGACTTTC	CASSYKGNGANVLTF
many	TRBV7-3	-	13	TRBJ1-1	TGTGCCAGCAGCTTAACTCTAAGTACTGAAGCTTTCTTT	CASSLTLSTEAFF
many	TRBV9	-	12	TRBJ1-5	TGTGCCAGCAGCTCAGGGAATCAGCCCCAGCATTTT	CASSSGNQPQHF
-	TRBV18	-	12	TRBJ1-1	TGTGCCAGCTCGATAGGGACACTTGAAGCTTTCTTT	CASSIGTLEAFF
many	TRBV5-1	-	14	TRBJ2-1	TGCGCCAGCAGCCTGTCGGGCCAGTGGAATGAGCAGTTCTTC	CASSLSGQWNEQFF
many	TRBV7-3	TRBD1	13	TRBJ2-5	TGTGCCAGCAGCCCCTCAGGGGGAGAGACCCAGTACTTC	CASSPSGGETQYF
many	TRBV20-1	TRBD2	18	TRBJ2-3	TGCAGTGCTAGACAGAGCCTAGCGGGGGGCTTCTCACGGGATACGCAGTATTTT	CSARQSLAGGFSRDTQYF
many	TRBV27	TRBD2	19	TRBJ2-2	TGTGCCAGCAGTTTATACCCCACCTTGGGGGGGGTGAACACCGGGGAGCTGTTTTTT	CASSLYPTLGGVNTGELFF
medium-sized	TRBV20-1	-	14	TRBJ1-2	TGCAGTGCTAGAGATCTTGCCGGGTTGAAAGGCTACACCTTC	CSARDLAGLKGYTF
few	TRBV6-6	TRBD2	15	TRBJ2-3	TGTGCCAGCAGTCATAGCGGGGGGGGAGTGGATACGCAGTATTTT	CASSHSGGGVDTQYF
few	TRBV7-6	-	13	TRBJ1-1	TGTGCCAGCAGCGATGGACAGTCTCACGCTGCTTTCTTT	CASSDGQSHAAFF
many	TRBV20-1	TRBD1	17	TRBJ2-2	TGCAGTGCTAGCGCTCCGGGACAGGGAGGAGACACCGGGGAGCTGTTTTTT	CSASAPGQGGDTGELFF
many	TRBV20-1	TRBD1	12	TRBJ2-7	TGCAGTGCTAGGGACAGGCTGTCCGAGCAGTACTTC	CSARDRLSEQYF
many	TRBV11-2	-	12	TRBJ2-7	TGTGCCAGCAGCTTATATCCCTACGAGCAGTACTTC	CASSLYPYEQYF
many	TRBV6-5	TRBD2	16	TRBJ2-5	TGTGCCAGCAGCTCAAAACGAGCGGGGAAAGTAGAGACCCAGTACTTC	CASSSKRAGKVETQYF